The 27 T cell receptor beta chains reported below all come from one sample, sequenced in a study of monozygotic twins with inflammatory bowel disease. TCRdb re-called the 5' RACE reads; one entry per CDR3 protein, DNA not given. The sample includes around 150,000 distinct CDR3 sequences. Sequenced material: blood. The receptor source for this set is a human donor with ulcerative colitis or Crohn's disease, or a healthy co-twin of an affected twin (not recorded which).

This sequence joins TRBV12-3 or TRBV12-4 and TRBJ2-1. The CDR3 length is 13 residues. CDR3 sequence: CASRPPAYNEQFF.

The CDR3 sequence: CASSQDQGRPGELFF. The chain couples TRBV3-1 to TRBJ2-2; TCRdb calls TRBD1, which cannot be checked without DNA. The germline CDR1 and CDR2 sequences are LGHDT and YNNKEL (reference sequence). The CDR3 runs 15 residues.

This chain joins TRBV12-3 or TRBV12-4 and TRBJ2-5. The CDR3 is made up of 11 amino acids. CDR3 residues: CASSLGSAIDF.

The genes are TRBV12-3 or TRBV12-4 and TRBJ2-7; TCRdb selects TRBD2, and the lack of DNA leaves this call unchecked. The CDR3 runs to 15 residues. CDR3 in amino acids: CASSRAGMAGCEQYF.

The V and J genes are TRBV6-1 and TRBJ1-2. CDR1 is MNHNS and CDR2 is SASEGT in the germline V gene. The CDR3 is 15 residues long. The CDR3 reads CASIPSSPRYYGYTF.

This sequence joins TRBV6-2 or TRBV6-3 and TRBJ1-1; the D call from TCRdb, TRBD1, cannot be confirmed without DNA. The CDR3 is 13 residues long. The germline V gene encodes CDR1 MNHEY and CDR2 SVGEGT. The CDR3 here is CASSFEGDTEAFF.

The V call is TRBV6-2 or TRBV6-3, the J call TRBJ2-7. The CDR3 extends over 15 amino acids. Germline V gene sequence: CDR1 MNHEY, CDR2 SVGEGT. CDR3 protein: CASSYHGEQRYEQYF.

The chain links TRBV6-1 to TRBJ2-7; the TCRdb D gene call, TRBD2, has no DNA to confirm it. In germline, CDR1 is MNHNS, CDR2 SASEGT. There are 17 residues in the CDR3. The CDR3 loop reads CASSPSGLAPSSYEQYF.

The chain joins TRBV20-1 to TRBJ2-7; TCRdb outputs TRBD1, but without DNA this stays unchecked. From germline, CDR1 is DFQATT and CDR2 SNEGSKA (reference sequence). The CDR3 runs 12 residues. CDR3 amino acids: CSAWGVPREQYF.

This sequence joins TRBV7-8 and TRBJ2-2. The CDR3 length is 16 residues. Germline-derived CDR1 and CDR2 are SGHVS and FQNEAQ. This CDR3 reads CASSLDSGTYTGELFF.

The CDR3 sequence is CASSPRSYGYTF. The chain combines TRBV12-3 or TRBV12-4 with TRBJ1-2; TCRdb picks TRBD1, but there is no DNA to check that call. The CDR3 runs to 12 residues.

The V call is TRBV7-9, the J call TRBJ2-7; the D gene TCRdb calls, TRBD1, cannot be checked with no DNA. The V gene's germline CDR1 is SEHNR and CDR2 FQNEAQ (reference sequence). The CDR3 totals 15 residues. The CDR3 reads CASSGRDRVSDEQYF.

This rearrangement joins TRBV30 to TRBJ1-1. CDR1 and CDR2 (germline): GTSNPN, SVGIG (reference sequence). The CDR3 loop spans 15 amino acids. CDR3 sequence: CAWIGAGPMNTEAFF. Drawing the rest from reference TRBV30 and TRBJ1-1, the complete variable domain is SQTIHQWPATLVQPVGSPLSLECTVEGTSNPNLYWYRQAAGRGLQLLFYSVGIGQISSEVPQNLSASRPQDRQFILSSKKLLLSDSGFYLCAWIGAGPMNTEAFFGQGTRLTVV.

CDR3 residues: CASSPLRDKANEKLFF. The chain couples TRBV18 to TRBJ1-4; as DNA is missing, the TRBD1 call by TCRdb cannot be tested. The length of the CDR3 is 16 residues. Germline loops: CDR1 KGHSH, CDR2 LQKENI.

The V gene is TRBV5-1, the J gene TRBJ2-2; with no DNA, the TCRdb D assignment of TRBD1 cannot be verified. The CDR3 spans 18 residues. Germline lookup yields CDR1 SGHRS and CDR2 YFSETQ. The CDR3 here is CASSLGPSGQGIPGELFF.

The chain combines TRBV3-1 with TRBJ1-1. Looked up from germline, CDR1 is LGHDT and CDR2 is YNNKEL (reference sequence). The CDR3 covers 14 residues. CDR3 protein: CASSPKGTNTEAFF.

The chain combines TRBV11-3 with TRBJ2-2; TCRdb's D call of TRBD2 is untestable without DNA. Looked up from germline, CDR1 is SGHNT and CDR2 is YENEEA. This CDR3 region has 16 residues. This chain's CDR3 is CASSLGPSGSPGELFF.

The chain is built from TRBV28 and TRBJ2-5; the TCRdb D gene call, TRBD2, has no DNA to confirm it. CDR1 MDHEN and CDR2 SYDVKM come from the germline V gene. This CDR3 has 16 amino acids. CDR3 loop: CASSSRLAGPPETQYF. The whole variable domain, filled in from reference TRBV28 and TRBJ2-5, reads DVKVTQSSRYLVKRTGEKVFLECVQDMDHENMFWYRQDPGLGLRLIYFSYDVKMKEKGDIPEGYSVSREKKERFSLILESASTNQTSMYLCASSSRLAGPPETQYFGPGTRLLVL.

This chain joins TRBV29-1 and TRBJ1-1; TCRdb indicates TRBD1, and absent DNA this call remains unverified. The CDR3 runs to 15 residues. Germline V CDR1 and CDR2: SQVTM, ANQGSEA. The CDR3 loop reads CSVGGQGSMNTEAFF.

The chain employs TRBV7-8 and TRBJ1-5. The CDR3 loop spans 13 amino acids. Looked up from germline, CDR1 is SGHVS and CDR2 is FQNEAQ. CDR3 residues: CASSSASNQPQHF.

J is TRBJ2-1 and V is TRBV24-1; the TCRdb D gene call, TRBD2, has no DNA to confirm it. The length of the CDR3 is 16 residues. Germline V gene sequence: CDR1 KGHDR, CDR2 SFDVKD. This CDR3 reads CATTPFLAGAGNEQFF.

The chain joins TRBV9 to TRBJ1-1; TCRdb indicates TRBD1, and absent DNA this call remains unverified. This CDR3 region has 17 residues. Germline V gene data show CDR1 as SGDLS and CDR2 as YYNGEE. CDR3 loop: CASSVVASKNRDTEAFF.

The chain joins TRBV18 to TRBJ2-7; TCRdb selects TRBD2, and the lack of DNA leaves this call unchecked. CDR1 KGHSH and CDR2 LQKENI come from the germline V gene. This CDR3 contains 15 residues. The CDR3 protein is CASSPKTSGTYEQYF.

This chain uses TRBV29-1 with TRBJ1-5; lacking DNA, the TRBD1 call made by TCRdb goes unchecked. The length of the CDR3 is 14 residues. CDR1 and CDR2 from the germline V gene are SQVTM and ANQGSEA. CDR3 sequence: CSVARGGDNQPQHF.

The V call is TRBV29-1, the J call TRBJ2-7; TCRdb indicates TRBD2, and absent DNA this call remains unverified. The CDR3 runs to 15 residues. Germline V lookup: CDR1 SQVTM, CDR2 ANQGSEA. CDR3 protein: CSVEVGREGGDEQYF.

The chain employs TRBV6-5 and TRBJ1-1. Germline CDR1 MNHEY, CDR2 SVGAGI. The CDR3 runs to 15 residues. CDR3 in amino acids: CASSYSWTGNTEAFF.

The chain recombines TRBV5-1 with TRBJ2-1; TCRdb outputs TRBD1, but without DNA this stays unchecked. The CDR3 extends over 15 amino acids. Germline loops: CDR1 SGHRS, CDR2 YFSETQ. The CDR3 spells CASSLVQGEVNEQFF. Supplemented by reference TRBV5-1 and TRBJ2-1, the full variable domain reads KAGVTQTPRYLIKTRGQQVTLSCSPISGHRSVSWYQQTPGQGLQFLFEYFSETQRNKGNFPGRFSGRQFSNSRSEMNVSTLELGDSALYLCASSLVQGEVNEQFFGPGTRLTVL.